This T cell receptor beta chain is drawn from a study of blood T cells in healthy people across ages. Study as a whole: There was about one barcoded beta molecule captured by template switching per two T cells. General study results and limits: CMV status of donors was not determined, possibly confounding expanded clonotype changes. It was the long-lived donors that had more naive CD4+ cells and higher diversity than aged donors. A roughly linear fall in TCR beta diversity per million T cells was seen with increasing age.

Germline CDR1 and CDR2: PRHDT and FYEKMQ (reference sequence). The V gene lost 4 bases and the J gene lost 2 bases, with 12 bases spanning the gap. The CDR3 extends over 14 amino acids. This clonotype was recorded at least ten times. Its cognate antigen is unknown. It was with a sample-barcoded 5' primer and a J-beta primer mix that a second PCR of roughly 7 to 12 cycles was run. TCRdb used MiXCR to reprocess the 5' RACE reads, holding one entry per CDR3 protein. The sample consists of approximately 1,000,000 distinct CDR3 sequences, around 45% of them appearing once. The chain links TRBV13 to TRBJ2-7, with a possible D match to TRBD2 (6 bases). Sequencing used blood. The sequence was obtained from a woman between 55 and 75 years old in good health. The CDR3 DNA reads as TGTGCCAGCAGCTCCGGGACTGAGACCTACGAGCAGTACTTC. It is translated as CASSSGTETYEQYF.